This T cell receptor beta chain comes out of a study of glioma-infiltrating T cells. CDR3 length equals 13 residues. Per the germline V gene, CDR1 is DFQATT and CDR2 is SNEGSKA (reference sequence). V lost 3 bases, J lost 11 bases, and 12 bases stayed unmatched. The iRepertoire nested amplicon-rescue multiplex PCR amplified TCR alpha and beta CDR3s from RNA. TCRdb fed the multiplex PCR reads into MiXCR, producing one record per CDR3 protein. The sample holds about 180,000 distinct CDR3 sequences; more than 35% are singletons and the top ten take 5% to 5.5%. Concerning this clonotype: This may arise from a read error, as a much more abundant clone is one base away.

This receptor was taken from a human donor with low-grade glioma or glioblastoma, undergoing nonglioma brain surgery, or in good health (not recorded which). Specimen: glioma tissue, nonneoplastic brain tissue, or PBMCs (not recorded which). The J gene is TRBJ1-1, the V gene TRBV20-1, with 7 positions matching TRBD1. The CDR3 loop reads CSARGRTGHSAFF. The DNA of the CDR3 is TGCAGTGCTAGGGGCCGGACAGGACATTCGGCTTTCTTT.